This T cell receptor (beta chain) was captured by sequencing in a study of blood T cells in healthy people across ages. With regard to this clonotype: As yet, its antigen is unknown.

The CDR3 totals 13 residues. Germline V CDR1 and CDR2: DFQATT, SNEGSKA (reference sequence). Deletions cut 5 bases from V and 7 bases from J, with 12 bases between. Overall study findings and caveats: Whereas aged donors had fewer naive CD4+ cells, long-lived donors had more of them and higher diversity.

For the second PCR, which ran for about 6 to 12 cycles, a sample-barcoded 5' primer and a J-beta primer mix were used. One entry per CDR3 protein results from TCRdb running MiXCR on the 5' RACE reads. The sample consists of 780,000 or so distinct CDR3 sequences, more than 50% of them appearing once. V and J are TRBV20-1 and TRBJ1-6; no firm D call. This clonotype originated in a man aged 40-49 years in good health. Sequencing used blood. The CDR3: CSASETENSPLHF. CDR3 in DNA: TGCAGTGCTTCCGAAACTGAAAATTCACCCCTCCACTTT.